This is a list of T cell receptor beta chains from one sample in a study of OX40 agonist ivuxolimab in advanced cancers. Generated by immunoSEQ multiplex PCR, the TCRdb table keeps only in-frame clones and is missing some. The profile shows tens of thousands of clones, approximately 86% of them singletons. The sample in question was CD4+ or CD8+ T cells sorted from blood, obtained in a trial of the OX40 agonist ivuxolimab. These receptors all come from an adult with an advanced solid tumor such as melanoma, head and neck, liver or kidney cancer. Both conserved end residues are part of each CDR3. D genes are given only for firm matches. Clone size is not always given. Where it is, it says once, few, many or a class for expanded clones.

V gene	J gene	D gene	clone size	CDR3 protein	CDR3 DNA
TRBV28	TRBJ1-5	TRBD1	NA	CASGSGGSNQPQHF	TGTGCCAGCGGATCAGGGGGATCTAATCAGCCCCAGCATTTT
TRBV9	TRBJ2-7	TRBD1	NA	CASSVGGQGREQYF	TGTGCCAGCAGCGTAGGGGGACAGGGGCGCGAGCAGTACTTC
TRBV29-1	TRBJ1-5	NA	once	CSVEDQPDQPQHF	TGCAGCGTTGAAGATCAGCCGGATCAGCCCCAGCATTTT
TRBV30	TRBJ2-7	NA	NA	CAWSAGTYSYEQYF	TGTGCCTGGAGTGCAGGGACTTACTCCTACGAGCAGTACTTC
TRBV28	TRBJ2-3	TRBD2	NA	CASSESGRAAYTQYF	TGTGCCAGCAGTGAGAGCGGGAGGGCCGCTTATACGCAGTATTTT
TRBV18	TRBJ2-3	TRBD2	NA	CASSQGLAGTDTQYF	TGTGCCAGCTCCCAGGGACTAGCGGGCACAGATACGCAGTATTTT
TRBV6-5	TRBJ1-1	NA	NA	CASKTANTEAFF	TGTGCCAGCAAGACAGCGAACACTGAAGCTTTCTTT
TRBV2	TRBJ1-5	TRBD1	NA	CASSERGDGAGGDQPQHF	TGTGCCAGCAGTGAAAGGGGGGATGGGGCAGGGGGGGATCAGCCCCAGCATTTT
TRBV18	TRBJ1-5	NA	NA	CASSPDSSQPQHF	TGTGCCAGCTCGCCGGACTCGAGTCAGCCCCAGCATTTT
TRBV6-1	TRBJ2-7	NA	NA	CASSERARPYEQYF	TGTGCCAGCAGTGAACGGGCCAGACCTTACGAGCAGTACTTC
TRBV6-5	TRBJ1-2	TRBD1	NA	CASRQIGQGAGGYTF	TGTGCCAGCAGACAAATCGGACAGGGGGCAGGTGGCTACACCTTC
TRBV19	TRBJ1-5	NA	NA	CASSWGSNQPQHF	TGTGCCAGTAGTTGGGGCAGTAATCAGCCCCAGCATTTT
TRBV19	TRBJ2-1	TRBD2	NA	CASSTLASGVYNEQFF	TGTGCCAGTAGTACCCTCGCTAGCGGGGTCTACAATGAGCAGTTCTTC
TRBV6-5	TRBJ2-7	TRBD2	NA	CASSTLAGGPREQYF	TGTGCCAGCAGTACACTAGCGGGAGGGCCGAGGGAGCAGTACTTC
TRBV18	TRBJ1-5	TRBD1	NA	CASSPSDRGQPQHF	TGTGCCAGCTCACCGTCGGACAGGGGACAGCCCCAGCATTTT
TRBV10-3	TRBJ2-7	NA	NA	CAISEASTGLTYEQYF	TGTGCCATCAGTGAGGCTTCCACGGGACTTACCTACGAGCAGTACTTC
TRBV30	TRBJ2-7	TRBD2	once	CAWKPPLAGFTYEQYF	TGTGCCTGGAAGCCCCCACTAGCGGGATTTACGTACGAGCAGTACTTC
TRBV18	TRBJ2-5	TRBD1	NA	CASSPRQGRETQYF	TGTGCCAGCTCACCACGACAGGGTAGAGAGACCCAGTACTTC
TRBV6-5	TRBJ2-3	NA	NA	CASRGLSTDTQYF	TGTGCCAGCAGGGGACTTTCCACAGATACGCAGTATTTT
TRBV6-1	TRBJ2-2	NA	NA	CASTPGGVGTGELFF	TGTGCCAGCACCCCAGGGGGGGTAGGGACCGGGGAGCTGTTTTTT
TRBV10-2	TRBJ2-1	TRBD2	NA	CASSLPSGIYNEQFF	TGCGCCAGCAGTCTCCCTAGCGGGATTTACAATGAGCAGTTCTTC
TRBV7-3	TRBJ2-7	NA	NA	CASSQSLAGLSIYEQYF	TGTGCCAGCAGCCAGTCTCTGGCGGGACTTTCAATCTACGAGCAGTACTTC
TRBV21-1	TRBJ2-1	NA	NA	CAAANHNEQFF	TGTGCAGCAGCAAACCACAATGAGCAGTTCTTC
TRBV29-1	TRBJ2-5	TRBD2	NA	CSISSGRVDLKTQYF	TGCAGCATATCTAGCGGGAGGGTCGATTTGAAGACCCAGTACTTC
TRBV5-6	TRBJ1-4	NA	NA	CASSLRAGIQEKLFF	TGTGCCAGCAGCTTAAGGGCAGGGATTCAGGAAAAACTGTTTTTT
TRBV16	TRBJ2-1	NA	few	CASSQNMGEEQFF	TGTGCCAGCAGCCAGAATATGGGGGAAGAGCAGTTCTTC
TRBV6-1	TRBJ2-1	NA	NA	CASSPLAPDDEQFF	TGTGCCAGCAGTCCCCTTGCCCCGGACGATGAGCAGTTCTTC
TRBV27	TRBJ1-2	NA	NA	CASRTPGGTYGYTF	TGTGCCAGCAGGACCCCCGGGGGTACCTATGGCTACACCTTC
TRBV4-1	TRBJ1-6	NA	NA	CASSQEGSLRVPVLHF	TGCGCCAGCAGCCAAGAGGGGAGCTTAAGGGTGCCTGTCCTCCACTTT
TRBV6-6	TRBJ1-1	TRBD1	NA	CASSYSTGKAFF	TGTGCCAGCAGTTACTCGACAGGGAAGGCTTTCTTT
TRBV6-6	TRBJ1-5	TRBD1	NA	CASSSRQGLNQPQHF	TGTGCCAGCAGTTCCAGACAGGGACTCAATCAGCCCCAGCATTTT
TRBV5-6	TRBJ2-7	TRBD1	NA	CASSLDRGDYEQYF	TGTGCCAGCAGCTTAGACAGGGGGGACTACGAGCAGTACTTC
TRBV19	TRBJ1-2	NA	once	CASSFFVAGEGYTF	TGTGCCAGTAGTTTCTTTGTGGCAGGGGAAGGCTACACCTTC